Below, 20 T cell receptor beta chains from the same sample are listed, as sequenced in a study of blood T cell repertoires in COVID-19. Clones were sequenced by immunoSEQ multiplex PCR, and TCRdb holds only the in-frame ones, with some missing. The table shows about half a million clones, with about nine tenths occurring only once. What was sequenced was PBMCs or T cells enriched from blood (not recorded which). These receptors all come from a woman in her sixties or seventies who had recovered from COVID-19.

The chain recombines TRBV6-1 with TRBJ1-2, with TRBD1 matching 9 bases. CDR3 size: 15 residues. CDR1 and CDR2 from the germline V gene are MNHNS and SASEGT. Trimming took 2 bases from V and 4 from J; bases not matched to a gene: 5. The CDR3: CASSELGTGTYGYTF. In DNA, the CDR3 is TGTGCCAGCAGTGAATTAGGGACAGGGACCTATGGCTACACCTTC.

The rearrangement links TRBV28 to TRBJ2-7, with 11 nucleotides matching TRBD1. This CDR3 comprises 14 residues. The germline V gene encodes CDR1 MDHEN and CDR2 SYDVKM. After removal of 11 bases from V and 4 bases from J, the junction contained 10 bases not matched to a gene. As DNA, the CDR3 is TGTGCCGGTCCAAGGGACAGGGGGTGGTACGAGCAGTACTTC. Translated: CAGPRDRGWYEQYF.

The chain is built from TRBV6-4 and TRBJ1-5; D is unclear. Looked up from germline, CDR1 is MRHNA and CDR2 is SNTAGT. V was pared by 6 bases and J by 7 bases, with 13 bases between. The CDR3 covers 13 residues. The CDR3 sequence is CASSDLEGQPQHF. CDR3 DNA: TGTGCCAGCAGCGACCTCGAGGGCCAGCCCCAGCATTTT.

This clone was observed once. The CDR3 DNA sequence: TGTGCCAGCAGCTTTACCACCGGCTCTGGAAACACCATATATTTT. It translates to CASSFTTGSGNTIYF. The chain carries TRBV11-2 and TRBJ1-3, with D hard to call. Germline CDR1 reads SGHAT; CDR2 reads FQNNGV. The V end lost 3 bases, the J end lost 0 bases, and 9 bases lay between the germline ends. The CDR3 has 15 amino acids.

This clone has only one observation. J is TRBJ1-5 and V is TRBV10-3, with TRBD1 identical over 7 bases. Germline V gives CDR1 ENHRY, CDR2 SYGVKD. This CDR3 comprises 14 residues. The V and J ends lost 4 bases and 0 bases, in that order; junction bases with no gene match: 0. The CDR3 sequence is CAISGDSSNQPQHF. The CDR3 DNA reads TGTGCCATCAGTGGGGACAGTAGCAATCAGCCCCAGCATTTT.

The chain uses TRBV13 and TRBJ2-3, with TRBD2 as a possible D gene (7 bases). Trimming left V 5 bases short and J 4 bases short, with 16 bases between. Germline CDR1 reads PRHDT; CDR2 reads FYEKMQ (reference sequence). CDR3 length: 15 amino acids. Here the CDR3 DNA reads TGTGCCAGCAGCCGCGGGGGCCCCACTGCAGATACGCAGTATTTT. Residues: CASSRGGPTADTQYF.

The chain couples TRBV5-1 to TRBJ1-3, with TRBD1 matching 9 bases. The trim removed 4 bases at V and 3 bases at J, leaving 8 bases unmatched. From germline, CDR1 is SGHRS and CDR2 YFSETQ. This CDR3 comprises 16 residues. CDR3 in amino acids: CASSQGQGSFGNTIYF. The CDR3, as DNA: TGCGCCAGCAGCCAAGGACAGGGGAGCTTTGGAAACACCATATATTTT.

CDR3 in DNA: TGTGCCAGTAGTACGGGTTTCTTCAATGAGCAGTTCTTC. Protein sequence: CASSTGFFNEQFF. The chain combines TRBV19 with TRBJ2-1; D unclear. V dropped 4 bases and J dropped 6 bases, with 10 bases sitting between them. The CDR3 contains 13 residues. The V gene's germline CDR1 is LNHDA and CDR2 SQIVND (reference sequence).

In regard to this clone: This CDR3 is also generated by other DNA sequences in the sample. The CDR3, as DNA: TGTGCCAGCAGTGAGACAGGGCGGTACTATGGCTACACCTTC. It codes for CASSETGRYYGYTF. The chain combines TRBV6-1 with TRBJ1-2; 7 bases are a match to TRBD1. Germline loops: CDR1 MNHNS, CDR2 SASEGT. This CDR3 has 14 amino acids. The J segment lost 3 bases and the V segment lost 3 bases, leaving 4 bases of the junction unmatched.

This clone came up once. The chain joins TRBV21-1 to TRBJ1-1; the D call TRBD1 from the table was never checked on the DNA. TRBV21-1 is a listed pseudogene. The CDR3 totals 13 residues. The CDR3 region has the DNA TGTGCCAGCAGCAGGGCAAGATGTACTGAAGCTTTCTTT. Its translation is CASSRARCTEAFF.

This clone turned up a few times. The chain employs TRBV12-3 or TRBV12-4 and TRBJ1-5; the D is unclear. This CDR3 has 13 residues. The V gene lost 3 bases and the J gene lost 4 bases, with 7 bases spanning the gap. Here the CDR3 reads CASSFVGNQPQHF. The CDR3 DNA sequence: TGTGCCAGCAGTTTCGTCGGGAATCAGCCCCAGCATTTT.

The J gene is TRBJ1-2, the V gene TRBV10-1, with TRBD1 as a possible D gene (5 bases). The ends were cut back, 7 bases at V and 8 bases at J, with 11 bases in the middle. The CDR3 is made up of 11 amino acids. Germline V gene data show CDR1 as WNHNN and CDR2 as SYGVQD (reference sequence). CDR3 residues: CASTGGGGYTF. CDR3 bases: TGCGCCAGCACAGGCGGGGGAGGCTACACCTTC.

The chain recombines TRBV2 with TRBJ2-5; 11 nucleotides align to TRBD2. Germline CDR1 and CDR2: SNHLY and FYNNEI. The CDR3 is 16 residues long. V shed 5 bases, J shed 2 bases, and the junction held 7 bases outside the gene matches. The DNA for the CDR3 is TGTGCCAGCAGTAGTTCTAGCGGGGGGCCACAAGAGACCCAGTACTTC. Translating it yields CASSSSSGGPQETQYF.

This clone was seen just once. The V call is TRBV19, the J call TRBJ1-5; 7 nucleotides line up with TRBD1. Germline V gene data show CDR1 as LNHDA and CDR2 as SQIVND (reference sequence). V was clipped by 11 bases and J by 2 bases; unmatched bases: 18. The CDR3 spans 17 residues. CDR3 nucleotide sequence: TGTGCCTCATCAACATTCGGGACAGCCTTTGGCAATCAGCCCCAGCATTTT. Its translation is CASSTFGTAFGNQPQHF.

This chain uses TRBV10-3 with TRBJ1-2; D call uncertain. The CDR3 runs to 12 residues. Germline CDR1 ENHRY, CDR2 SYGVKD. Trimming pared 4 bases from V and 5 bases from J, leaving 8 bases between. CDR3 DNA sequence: TGTGCCATCAGTGGCCAGGCATATGGCTACACCTTC. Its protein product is CAISGQAYGYTF.

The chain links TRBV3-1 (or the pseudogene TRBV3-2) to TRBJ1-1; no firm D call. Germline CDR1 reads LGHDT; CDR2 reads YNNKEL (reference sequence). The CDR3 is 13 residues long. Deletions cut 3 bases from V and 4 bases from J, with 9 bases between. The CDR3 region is CASSHGTGTEAFF. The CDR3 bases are TGTGCCAGCAGCCATGGTACGGGCACTGAAGCTTTCTTT.

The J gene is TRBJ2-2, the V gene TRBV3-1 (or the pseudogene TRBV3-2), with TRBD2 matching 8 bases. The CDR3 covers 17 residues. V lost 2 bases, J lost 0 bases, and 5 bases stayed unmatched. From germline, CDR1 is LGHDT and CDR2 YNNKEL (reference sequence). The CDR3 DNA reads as TGTGCCAGCAGCCAAAAATTCGGGGGGGCGAACACCGGGGAGCTGTTTTTT. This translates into CASSQKFGGANTGELFF.

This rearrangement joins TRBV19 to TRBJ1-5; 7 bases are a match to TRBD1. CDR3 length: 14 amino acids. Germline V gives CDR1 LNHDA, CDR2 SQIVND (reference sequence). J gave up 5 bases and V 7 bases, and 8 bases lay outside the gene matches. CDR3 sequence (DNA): TGTGCCAGTACCCCGGGACAGCTTTATCAGCCCCAGCATTTT. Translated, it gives CASTPGQLYQPQHF. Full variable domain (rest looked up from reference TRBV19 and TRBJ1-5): DGGITQSPKYLFRKEGQNVTLSCEQNLNHDAMYWYRQDPGQGLRLIYYSQIVNDFQKGDIAEGYSVSREKKESFPLTVTSAQKNPTAFYLCASTPGQLYQPQHFGDGTRLSIL.

The CDR3 DNA is TGTGCCAGCAGTTATTCCTGGGACAGTCCCTACGAGCAGTACTTC. Encoded protein: CASSYSWDSPYEQYF. The chain has TRBV6-5 and TRBJ2-7, with 7 nucleotides matching TRBD1. Germline CDR1 and CDR2: MNHEY and SVGAGI. The length of the CDR3 is 15 residues. Trimming removed 3 bases from V and 2 bases from J; junction bases left unmatched: 7.

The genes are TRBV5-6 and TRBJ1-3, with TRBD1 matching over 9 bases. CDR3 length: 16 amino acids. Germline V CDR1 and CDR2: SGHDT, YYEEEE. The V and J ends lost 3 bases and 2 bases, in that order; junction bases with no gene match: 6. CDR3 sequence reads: CASSSPGTGTGNTIYF. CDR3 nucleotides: TGTGCCAGCAGCTCACCCGGGACAGGGACTGGAAACACCATATATTTT. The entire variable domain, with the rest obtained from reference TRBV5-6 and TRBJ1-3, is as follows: DAGVTQSPTHLIKTRGQQVTLRCSPKSGHDTVSWYQQALGQGPQFIFQYYEEEERQRGNFPDRFSGHQFPNYSSELNVNALLLGDSALYLCASSSPGTGTGNTIYFGEGSWLTVV.